The source of this TCR beta chain is a study of vaccination and CD4 T cells after COVID-19. This clonotype was detected only a few times. Its antigen remains unidentified. The treatment here: roughly nine-day PBMC culture with coronavirus spike peptide pools or control peptides (ViraFEST assay). From the unexposed donor, CD4+ T cells were collected ahead of the COVID-19 pandemic (2011-2018). Scientists ran DNA taken from cultured CD4+ T cells through the Oncomine TCR Beta short-read assay for sequencing. TCRdb re-derived calls from the PCR reads in MiXCR, one entry per CDR3 protein. This sample yields several thousand distinct CDR3 sequences, of which 29% are seen a single time; approximately 33% belongs to the top ten. Sequencing was carried out using CD4+ T cells from blood, cultured in vitro. This TCR was sampled from a human donor in good health.

The CDR3 DNA is TGTGCCAGCAGTCCGGACAACTCGGGCTACACCTTC. Its protein product is CASSPDNSGYTF. The gene calls are TRBV7-8 and TRBJ1-2; the D gene is possibly TRBD1 (5 bases). CDR1 is SGHVS, CDR2 FQNEAQ, per germline. Trimming removed 6 bases at V and 8 bases at J, with 13 bases between. This CDR3 region has 12 residues.